Listed here are 23 T cell receptor beta chains from one sample, sequenced in a study of cytomegalovirus exposure and HLA in healthy donors. It was with 60 Vbeta and 13 Jbeta primers that the PCR ran. Profiling relied on immunoSEQ multiplex PCR, and the TCRdb table lists in-frame clones only, not all of them. The repertoire has some 220,000 clones, more than 75% of them found once; the top ten carry 0.24%. The sample taken for sequencing was PBMCs. Every receptor here comes from a girl between 2 and 10 years old in good health and CMV-seronegative.

The chain links TRBV4-1 to TRBJ2-1; TRBD1 matches 8 bases. CDR1 and CDR2 from the germline V gene are MGHRA and YSYEKL. V trimming: 11 bases; J trimming: 7 bases; junction bases outside the gene matches: 7. The CDR3 contains 12 residues. The CDR3 is CAGLRQGNEQFF. In DNA, the CDR3 is TGCGCCGGATTACGACAGGGGAATGAGCAGTTCTTC.

This chain connects TRBV10-3 to TRBJ2-7, with a tentative D call TRBD2 (5 bases). The CDR3 has 13 amino acids. CDR1 and CDR2 (germline): ENHRY, SYGVKD. V was cut by 8 bases and J by 2 bases, with 13 bases left in between. CDR3 amino acids: CAIAPSPTYEQYF. CDR3 nucleotides: TGTGCCATCGCACCTAGCCCAACCTACGAGCAGTACTTC.

The gene calls are TRBV19 and TRBJ1-4, with no clear D. The CDR3 loop spans 13 amino acids. Germline loops: CDR1 LNHDA, CDR2 SQIVND (reference sequence). The germline V and J ends were trimmed by 8 bases and 3 bases, with 10 bases remaining between them. The CDR3 DNA reads TGTGCCAGTTGCCTCTCGGCTAATGAAAAACTGTTTTTT. Its protein product is CASCLSANEKLFF.

The V and J genes are TRBV14 and TRBJ2-5; D is perhaps TRBD2 (5 bases). The CDR3 sequence is 17 residues long. V was shortened by 0 bases and J by 4 bases, with 18 bases between the two germline ends. In germline, CDR1 is SGHDN, CDR2 FVKESK. CDR3 nucleotides: TGTGCCAGCAGCCAAGAGGGGAGCGTTTGGTCGTCAGAGACCCAGTACTTC. Translated, it gives CASSQEGSVWSSETQYF.

This clone was detected once. The chain is built from TRBV10-3 and TRBJ2-5, with TRBD2 matching 15 bases. The germline CDR1 and CDR2 sequences are ENHRY and SYGVKD. The CDR3 consists of 16 residues. Trimming removed 5 bases from V and 9 bases from J; junction bases left unmatched: 10. In nucleotides, the CDR3 is TGTGCCATCAGTCCGGGACTAGCGGGGGGTTTGTGGTCCCAGTACTTC. Its translation is CAISPGLAGGLWSQYF.

Here the CDR3 reads CATSSPGEGTYEQYF. DNA of the CDR3: TGTGCCACCAGCAGCCCCGGGGAGGGTACCTACGAGCAGTACTTC. The genes are TRBV15 and TRBJ2-7; the match to TRBD2 covers 7 bases. The V and J ends lost 3 bases and 2 bases, in that order; junction bases with no gene match: 7. The germline V gene encodes CDR1 LNHNV and CDR2 YYDKDF (reference sequence). This CDR3 has 15 residues.

The V and J genes are TRBV10-3 and TRBJ2-3; 7 bases map to TRBD2. Germline V CDR1 and CDR2: ENHRY, SYGVKD. This CDR3 has 15 residues. V dropped 4 bases and J dropped 5; count of bases not matched to a gene: 9. As DNA, the CDR3 is TGTGCCATCAGTGTGGGGACTACGAACCTAGATACGCAGTATTTT. It translates to CAISVGTTNLDTQYF.

The chain joins TRBV6-5 to TRBJ1-2, with D unresolved. Germline V gives CDR1 MNHEY, CDR2 SVGAGI. With 6 bases removed from V and 7 bases from J, the gap between germline ends came to 18 bases. The CDR3 has 14 amino acids. The CDR3 bases are TGTGCCAGCAGCCCGGGAATACGATGGGGTGGCTACACCTTC. It specifies CASSPGIRWGGYTF.

This chain connects TRBV30 to TRBJ2-1, with 7 bases fitting TRBD2. The CDR3 spans 13 residues. The J segment lost 8 bases and the V segment lost 1 base, leaving 5 bases of the junction unmatched. Germline values: CDR1 GTSNPN, CDR2 SVGIG (reference sequence). The CDR3 DNA follows: TGTGCCTGGAGTGGACTAGCATTCGATGAGCAGTTCTTC. This sequence encodes CAWSGLAFDEQFF.

V gene TRBV6-1 combines with J gene TRBJ2-7; D not resolved. Germline V gene lookup returns CDR1 MNHNS and CDR2 SASEGT. There are 14 residues in the CDR3. V lost 6 bases and J lost 3, with 15 bases in between. CDR3 coding DNA: TGTGCCAGCAGCCAAACCCTCGTACTCTACGAGCAGTACTTC. It encodes CASSQTLVLYEQYF.

This chain links TRBV5-1 with TRBJ2-5; D unresolved. Per the germline V gene, CDR1 is SGHRS and CDR2 is YFSETQ. The CDR3 extends over 13 amino acids. The V gene lost 2 bases and the J gene lost 5 bases, with 10 bases spanning the gap. The CDR3 sequence: CASSFGSPETQYF. CDR3 nucleotide sequence: TGCGCCAGCAGCTTTGGTAGTCCGGAGACCCAGTACTTC. The whole variable domain, remainder taken from reference TRBV5-1 and TRBJ2-5, is KAGVTQTPRYLIKTRGQQVTLSCSPISGHRSVSWYQQTPGQGLQFLFEYFSETQRNKGNFPGRFSGRQFSNSRSEMNVSTLELGDSALYLCASSFGSPETQYFGPGTRLLVL.

This chain joins TRBV30 and TRBJ2-1; D is perhaps TRBD2 (6 bases). The CDR3 runs 14 residues. Germline V gene data show CDR1 as GTSNPN and CDR2 as SVGIG (reference sequence). V was cut by 1 base and J by 3 bases, with 10 bases left in between. In DNA, the CDR3 is TGTGCCTGGAGTGGCGGAGGGCTCTACAATGAGCAGTTCTTC. As protein: CAWSGGGLYNEQFF. The variable domain in full, completed from reference TRBV30 and TRBJ2-1, reads SQTIHQWPATLVQPVGSPLSLECTVEGTSNPNLYWYRQAAGRGLQLLFYSVGIGQISSEVPQNLSASRPQDRQFILSSKKLLLSDSGFYLCAWSGGGLYNEQFFGPGTRLTVL.

The chain is built from TRBV5-1 and TRBJ2-4; D perhaps matches TRBD2 (5 bases). CDR3 size: 13 residues. Between the trimmed V and J ends, which lost 4 bases and 8 bases, there was a span of 13 bases. Germline assignment: CDR1 SGHRS and CDR2 YFSETQ. The chain's CDR3 is CASSAPGEDIQYF. The CDR3 DNA follows: TGCGCCAGCAGCGCCCCCGGGGAAGACATTCAGTACTTC.

Only one count was recorded for this clone. The chain combines TRBV10-1 with TRBJ2-5, with TRBD2 matching 11 bases. CDR3 length equals 19 residues. The germline V gene encodes CDR1 WNHNN and CDR2 SYGVQD (reference sequence). V was clipped by 4 bases and J by 1 base; unmatched bases: 14. Here the CDR3 reads CASSGTPGLAGRPQETQYF. The CDR3 DNA reads as TGCGCCAGCAGTGGTACCCCCGGACTAGCGGGCCGACCCCAAGAGACCCAGTACTTC.

Only a few counts were recorded for this clone. This chain connects TRBV9 to TRBJ2-1, with TRBD2 matching 9 bases. Losses at the gene ends were 2 bases for V and 5 bases for J; bases not matched to a gene: 2. The germline gives CDR1 SGDLS, CDR2 YYNGEE. The CDR3 length is 14 residues. The CDR3 bases are TGTGCCAGCAGCGTCAGCGGGAGGAACAATGAGCAGTTCTTC. It translates to CASSVSGRNNEQFF.

The chain has TRBV5-6 and TRBJ2-3; 11 bases are shared with TRBD2. V lost 0 bases, J lost 6 bases, and 6 bases stayed unmatched. The CDR3 runs 16 residues. Germline V CDR1 and CDR2: SGHDT, YYEEEE. CDR3 DNA sequence: TGTGCCAGCAGCTTGGGTGCTAGCGGGGGGTCCGATACGCAGTATTTT. This codes for CASSLGASGGSDTQYF.

The table lists this clone with a count of one. The chain joins TRBV9 to TRBJ2-3; 11 nucleotides line up with TRBD2. V shed 0 bases and J 0 bases; nucleotides not matched to a gene: 6. The CDR3 spans 18 residues. Germline V CDR1 and CDR2: SGDLS, YYNGEE. The CDR3 loop is CASSVGTSGSPSTDTQYF. As DNA, the CDR3 is TGTGCCAGCAGCGTAGGGACTAGCGGGTCGCCTAGCACAGATACGCAGTATTTT.

The chain uses TRBV10-2 and TRBJ2-5; possibly TRBD2 for D (6 bases). Germline loops: CDR1 WSHSY, CDR2 SAAADI. V dropped 4 bases and J dropped 1 base, with 10 bases sitting between them. CDR3 length: 14 amino acids. For the CDR3, the DNA is TGCGCCAGCAGTGCGCCGGGACTCCAAGAGACCCAGTACTTC. It codes for CASSAPGLQETQYF.

Remarks on this clone: Other DNA variants within this sample encode the same CDR3. The chain is built from TRBV4-1 and TRBJ2-5, with 7 bases lining up with TRBD2. Losses at the gene ends were 1 base for V and 5 bases for J; bases not matched to a gene: 4. There are 14 residues in the CDR3. CDR1 is MGHRA and CDR2 is YSYEKL in the germline V gene. This chain's CDR3 is CASSQGGSGETQYF. In DNA form, the CDR3 reads TGCGCCAGCAGCCAAGGCGGGAGTGGCGAGACCCAGTACTTC.

V usage is TRBV6-1 and J usage is TRBJ1-1; D remains ambiguous. CDR3 length: 15 amino acids. Trimming pared 5 bases from V and 1 base from J, leaving 14 bases between. Germline V gives CDR1 MNHNS, CDR2 SASEGT. CDR3 sequence (DNA): TGTGCCAGCAGTCCCGAACGAAGAGGGAACACTGAAGCTTTCTTT. Amino acids: CASSPERRGNTEAFF.

The chain recombines TRBV2 with TRBJ1-5; no reliable D call. The germline V gene has CDR1 SNHLY and CDR2 FYNNEI. This CDR3 comprises 13 residues. V lost 2 bases to trimming and J lost 9 bases, with 11 bases between them. CDR3 residues: CASSERGDRPQHF. The CDR3, as DNA: TGTGCCAGCAGTGAACGCGGGGATAGGCCCCAGCATTTT.

In DNA, the CDR3 is TGTGCCAGCAGTGGCACTAGCGCCTCCTACAATGAGCAGTTCTTC. Translated, it gives CASSGTSASYNEQFF. The chain is built from TRBV2 and TRBJ2-1; 7 bases are a match to TRBD2. J gave up 0 bases and V 4 bases, and 3 bases lay outside the gene matches. The CDR3 is 15 amino acids. Germline loops: CDR1 SNHLY, CDR2 FYNNEI.

The rearrangement joins TRBV5-1 to TRBJ1-1; no reliable D call. The V and J ends lost 0 bases and 1 base respectively, with 10 bases between them. Germline V CDR1 and CDR2: SGHRS, YFSETQ. This CDR3 has 15 amino acids. The CDR3 DNA follows: TGCGCCAGCAGCTTGGTTTATCGGGAGAACACTGAAGCTTTCTTT. The encoded protein is CASSLVYRENTEAFF.